Following are 13 T cell receptor beta chains from one sample sequenced in a study of blood T cell repertoires in COVID-19. Data came from immunoSEQ multiplex PCR; TCRdb stores just in-frame clones and leaves some out. The table includes fewer than 200,000 clones, 88% detected once. Sequencing was done on a sample of PBMCs or T cells enriched from blood (not recorded which). The receptors were sampled from a young woman who had recovered from COVID-19.

The chain combines TRBV5-3 with TRBJ1-2, with TRBD1 as a possible D gene (5 bases). TRBV5-3 is recorded as an ORF, its role being uncertain. This CDR3 contains 17 residues. The V and J ends lost 4 bases and 5 bases respectively, with 24 bases between them. CDR3 DNA: TGTGCCAGAAGCCCCCTCGGGGGAACCCTTTGGTTATATGGCTACACCTTC. Its translation is CARSPLGGTLWLYGYTF.

This clone was seen only once. This rearrangement joins TRBV7-2 to TRBJ1-2; 9 nucleotides align to TRBD1. Germline CDR1 is SGHTA and CDR2 is FQGNSA. The ends lost 4 bases at V and 4 bases at J; junction bases unmatched: 4. The CDR3 contains 14 residues. CDR3 amino acids: CASSSLTGGYGYTF. The CDR3, as DNA: TGTGCCAGCAGCTCCCTGACAGGGGGCTATGGCTACACCTTC.

This rearrangement joins TRBV10-2 to TRBJ1-5, with D hard to call. CDR3 length: 13 residues. Per germline, CDR1 WSHSY and CDR2 SAAADI. Trimming pared 4 bases from V and 7 bases from J, leaving 11 bases between. DNA for the CDR3: TGCGCCAGCAGTGGAGGGTTGGACCAGCCCCAGCATTTT. This translates into CASSGGLDQPQHF.

The rearrangement links TRBV27 to TRBJ1-2; 9 bases are a match to TRBD1. This CDR3 contains 16 residues. The junction had 8 bases not matched to a gene; V was cut back by 2 bases and J by 4 bases. Germline loops: CDR1 MNHEY, CDR2 SMNVEV (reference sequence). CDR3 bases: TGTGCCAGCAGTTTAAAACCGGGACAGGGATTCTATGGCTACACCTTC. This translates into CASSLKPGQGFYGYTF.

This chain uses TRBV15 with TRBJ2-5; TRBD2 matches 9 bases. The CDR3 length is 18 residues. Trimming cost V 0 bases and J 5 bases; bases outside gene matches: 13. The germline gives CDR1 LNHNV, CDR2 YYDKDF (reference sequence). The CDR3 bases are TGTGCCACCAGCAGAGATATTCCTAGGCGGGAGGGGCGTGAGACCCAGTACTTC. Protein product: CATSRDIPRREGRETQYF. Filled out from reference TRBV15 and TRBJ2-5, the complete variable domain reads DAMVIQNPRYQVTQFGKPVTLSCSQTLNHNVMYWYQQKSSQAPKLLFHYYDKDFNNEADTPDNFQSRRPNTSFCFLDIRSPGLGDTAMYLCATSRDIPRREGRETQYFGPGTRLLVL.

This clone has only one observation. The V and J genes are TRBV20-1 and TRBJ2-7; 8 bases are shared with TRBD2. The CDR3 runs to 13 residues. Germline loops: CDR1 DFQATT, CDR2 SNEGSKA (reference sequence). V shed 3 bases, J shed 4 bases, and the junction held 5 bases outside the gene matches. The CDR3 DNA is TGCAGTGCTAGTCCGTCGGGGGGGTACGAGCAGTACTTC. It codes for CSASPSGGYEQYF.

This rearrangement joins TRBV5-1 to TRBJ2-7; possibly TRBD1 for D (6 bases). Trimming took 8 bases from V and 1 from J, leaving 10 bases between them. Germline assignment: CDR1 SGHRS and CDR2 YFSETQ. The CDR3 is 12 amino acids. The CDR3 sequence: CASYRESYEQYF. The CDR3 bases are TGCGCCAGTTACAGGGAGTCCTACGAGCAGTACTTC.

The sample holds a few counts of this clone. The chain employs TRBV3-1 (or the pseudogene TRBV3-2) and TRBJ1-1; a possible D gene is TRBD1 (5 bases). Per the germline V gene, CDR1 is LGHDT and CDR2 is YNNKEL (reference sequence). Trimming took 1 base from V and 5 from J, leaving 11 bases between them. CDR3 length equals 14 residues. The CDR3 protein is CASSQAPRATEAFF. CDR3 nucleotides: TGTGCCAGCAGCCAAGCACCCAGGGCGACTGAAGCTTTCTTT.

The chain couples TRBV6-5 to TRBJ1-4; a weak D match, TRBD1 (5 bases). Germline V lookup: CDR1 MNHEY, CDR2 SVGAGI. V lost 4 bases to trimming and J lost 8 bases, with 20 bases between them. The CDR3 consists of 16 residues. The CDR3 protein is CASSSPAGPLGEKLFF. The CDR3 region has the DNA TGTGCCAGCAGTTCCCCAGCGGGACCCCTCGGGGAAAAACTGTTTTTT.

This chain links TRBV4-2 with TRBJ1-3; D perhaps matches TRBD1 (5 bases). V lost 3 bases and J lost 4, with 28 bases in between. CDR3 size: 20 residues. From germline, CDR1 is LGHNA and CDR2 YNFKEQ. This chain's CDR3 is CASSQEVVVRGSVGGNTIYF. The CDR3 DNA is TGTGCCAGCAGCCAGGAGGTAGTCGTCCGGGGGTCGGTCGGCGGAAACACCATATATTTT.

This chain connects TRBV18 to TRBJ1-1; 9 bases fit TRBD1. CDR3 length equals 16 residues. Germline lookup yields CDR1 KGHSH and CDR2 LQKENI. The V gene end was trimmed by 6 bases and the J gene end by 6 bases; junction bases not matched to a gene: 14. The CDR3 spells CASSQSAGQGRAEAFF. The CDR3 DNA sequence: TGTGCCAGCTCTCAATCCGCCGGACAGGGGAGGGCTGAAGCTTTCTTT.

The rearrangement links TRBV5-1 to TRBJ2-5; 13 bases agree with TRBD2. The CDR3 extends over 15 amino acids. Per germline, CDR1 SGHRS and CDR2 YFSETQ. With V trimmed by 5 bases and J by 2 bases, 3 bases remained unmatched. CDR3 region: CASRGTSGAQETQYF. The CDR3 region has the DNA TGCGCCAGCAGGGGGACTAGCGGGGCGCAAGAGACCCAGTACTTC.

CDR3 residues: CAISEAGKNTGELFF. The DNA of the CDR3 is TGTGCCATCAGTGAAGCGGGAAAGAACACCGGGGAGCTGTTTTTT. The gene calls are TRBV10-3 and TRBJ2-2, with 7 positions matching TRBD2. J lost 1 base, V lost 3 bases, and 2 bases had no gene match. CDR3 length equals 15 residues. Germline V gives CDR1 ENHRY, CDR2 SYGVKD.